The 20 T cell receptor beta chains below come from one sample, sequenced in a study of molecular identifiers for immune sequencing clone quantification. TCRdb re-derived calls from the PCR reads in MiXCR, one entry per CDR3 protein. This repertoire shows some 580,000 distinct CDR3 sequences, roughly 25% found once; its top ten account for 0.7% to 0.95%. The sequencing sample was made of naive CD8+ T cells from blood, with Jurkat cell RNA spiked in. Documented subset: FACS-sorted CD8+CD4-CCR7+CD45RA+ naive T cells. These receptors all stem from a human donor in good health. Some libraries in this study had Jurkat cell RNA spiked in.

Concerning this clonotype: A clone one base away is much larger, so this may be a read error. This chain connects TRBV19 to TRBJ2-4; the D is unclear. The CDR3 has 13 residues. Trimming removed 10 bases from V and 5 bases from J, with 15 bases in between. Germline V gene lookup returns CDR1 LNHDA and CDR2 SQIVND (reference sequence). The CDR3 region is CATSTHAENIQYF. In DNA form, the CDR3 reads TGTGCCACATCGACCCATGCCGAAAACATTCAGTACTTC.

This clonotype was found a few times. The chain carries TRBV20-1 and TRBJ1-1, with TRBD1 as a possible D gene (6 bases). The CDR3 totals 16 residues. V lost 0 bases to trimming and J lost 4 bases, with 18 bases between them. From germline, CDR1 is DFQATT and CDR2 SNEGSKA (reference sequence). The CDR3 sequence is CSARDTLGEGGTEAFF. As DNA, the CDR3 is TGCAGTGCTAGAGATACATTGGGGGAAGGGGGCACTGAAGCTTTCTTT.

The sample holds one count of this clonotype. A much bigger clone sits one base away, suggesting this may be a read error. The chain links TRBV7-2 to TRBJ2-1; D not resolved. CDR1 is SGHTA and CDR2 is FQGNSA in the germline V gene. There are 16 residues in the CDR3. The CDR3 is CASSFFYGNTYDEQFF. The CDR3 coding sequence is TGTGCCAGCAGCTTTTTTTACGGTAATACCTACGATGAGCAGTTCTTC. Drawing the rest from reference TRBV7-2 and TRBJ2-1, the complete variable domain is GAGVSQSPSNKVTEKGKDVELRCDPISGHTALYWYRQSLGQGLEFLIYFQGNSAPDKSGLPSDRFSAERTGGSVSTLTIQRTQQEDSAVYLCASSFFYGNTYDEQFFGPGTRLTVL.

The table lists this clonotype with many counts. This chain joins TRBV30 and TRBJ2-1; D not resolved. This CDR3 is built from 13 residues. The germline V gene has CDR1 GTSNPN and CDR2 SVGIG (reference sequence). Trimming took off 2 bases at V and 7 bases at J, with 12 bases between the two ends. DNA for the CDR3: TGTGCCTGGAGTTTTCACCGGTTGAATGAGCAGTTCTTC. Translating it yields CAWSFHRLNEQFF. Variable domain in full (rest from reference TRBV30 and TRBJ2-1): SQTIHQWPATLVQPVGSPLSLECTVEGTSNPNLYWYRQAAGRGLQLLFYSVGIGQISSEVPQNLSASRPQDRQFILSSKKLLLSDSGFYLCAWSFHRLNEQFFGPGTRLTVL.

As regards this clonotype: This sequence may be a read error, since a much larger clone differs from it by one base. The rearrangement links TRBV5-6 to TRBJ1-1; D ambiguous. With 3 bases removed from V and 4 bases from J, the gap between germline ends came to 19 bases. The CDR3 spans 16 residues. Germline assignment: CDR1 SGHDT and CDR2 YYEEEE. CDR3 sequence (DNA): TGTGCCAGCAGCTCGTCTTTAGGAGGGCTTGGCACTGAAGCTTTCTTT. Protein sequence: CASSSSLGGLGTEAFF.

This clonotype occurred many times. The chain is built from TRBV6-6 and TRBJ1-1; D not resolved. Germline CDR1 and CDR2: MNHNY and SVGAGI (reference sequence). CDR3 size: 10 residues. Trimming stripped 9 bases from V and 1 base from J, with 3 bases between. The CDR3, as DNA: TGTGCCAGTGCGAACACTGAAGCTTTCTTT. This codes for CASANTEAFF.

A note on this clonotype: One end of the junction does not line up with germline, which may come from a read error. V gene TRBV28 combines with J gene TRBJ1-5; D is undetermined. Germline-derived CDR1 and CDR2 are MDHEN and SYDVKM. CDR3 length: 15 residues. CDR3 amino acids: CASSLLENSNQPRHF. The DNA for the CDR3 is TGTGCCAGCAGTTTATTGGAGAATAGCAATCAGCCCCGGCATTTT.

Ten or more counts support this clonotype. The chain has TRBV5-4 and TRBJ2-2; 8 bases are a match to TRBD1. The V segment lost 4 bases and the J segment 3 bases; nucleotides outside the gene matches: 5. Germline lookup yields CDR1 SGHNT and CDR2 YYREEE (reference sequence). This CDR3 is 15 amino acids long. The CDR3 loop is CASSIGTGYTGELFF. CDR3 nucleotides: TGTGCCAGCAGCATCGGGACAGGTTACACCGGGGAGCTGTTTTTT.

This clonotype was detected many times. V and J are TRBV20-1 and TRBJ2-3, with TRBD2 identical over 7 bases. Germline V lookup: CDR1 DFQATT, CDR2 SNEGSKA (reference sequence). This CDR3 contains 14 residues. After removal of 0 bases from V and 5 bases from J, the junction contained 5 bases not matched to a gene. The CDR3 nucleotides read TGCAGTGCTAGAGATATGCGGGAGCAAGATACGCAGTATTTT. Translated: CSARDMREQDTQYF.

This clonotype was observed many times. The CDR3 region is CATSKDRQSTIFYNSPLHF. CDR3 nucleotides: TGTGCCACCAGCAAGGACCGACAGTCCACGATTTTCTATAATTCACCCCTCCACTTT. The chain couples TRBV15 to TRBJ1-6, with D perhaps TRBD1 (5 bases). CDR3 size: 19 residues. Germline lookup yields CDR1 LNHNV and CDR2 YYDKDF (reference sequence). Trimming took off 4 bases at V and 3 bases at J, with 22 bases between the two ends. Variable domain in full (rest from reference TRBV15 and TRBJ1-6): DAMVIQNPRYQVTQFGKPVTLSCSQTLNHNVMYWYQQKSSQAPKLLFHYYDKDFNNEADTPDNFQSRRPNTSFCFLDIRSPGLGDTAMYLCATSKDRQSTIFYNSPLHFGNGTRLTVT.

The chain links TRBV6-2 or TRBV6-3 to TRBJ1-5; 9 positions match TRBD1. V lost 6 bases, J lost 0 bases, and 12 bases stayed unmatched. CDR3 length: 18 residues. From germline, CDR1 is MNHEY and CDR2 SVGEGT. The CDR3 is CASSYPGQGYDSNQPQHF. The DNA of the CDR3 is TGTGCCAGCAGCTACCCGGGACAGGGTTATGATAGCAATCAGCCCCAGCATTTT.

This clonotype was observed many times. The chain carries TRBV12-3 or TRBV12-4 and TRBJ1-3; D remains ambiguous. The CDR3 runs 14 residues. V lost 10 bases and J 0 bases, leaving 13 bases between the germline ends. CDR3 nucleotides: TGTGCCACCACCCCGGGTAGCTCTGGAAACACCATATATTTT. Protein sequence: CATTPGSSGNTIYF.

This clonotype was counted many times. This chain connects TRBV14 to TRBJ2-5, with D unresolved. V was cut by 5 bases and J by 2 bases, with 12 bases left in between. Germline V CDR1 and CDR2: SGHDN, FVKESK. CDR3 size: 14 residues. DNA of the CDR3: TGTGCCAGCAGCGGATGGCTGTTGCAAGAGACCCAGTACTTC. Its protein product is CASSGWLLQETQYF.

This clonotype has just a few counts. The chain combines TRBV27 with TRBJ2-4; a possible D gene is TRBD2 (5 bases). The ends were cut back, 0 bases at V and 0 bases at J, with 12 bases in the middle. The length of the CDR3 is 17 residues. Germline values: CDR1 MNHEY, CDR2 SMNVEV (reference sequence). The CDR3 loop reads CASSLSGRGLAKNIQYF. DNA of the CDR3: TGTGCCAGCAGTTTATCGGGTCGCGGACTAGCCAAAAACATTCAGTACTTC.

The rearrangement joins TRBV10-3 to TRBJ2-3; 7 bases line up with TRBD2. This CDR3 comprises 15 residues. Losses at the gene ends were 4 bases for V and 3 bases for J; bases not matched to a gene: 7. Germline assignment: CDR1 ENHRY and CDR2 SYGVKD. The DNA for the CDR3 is TGTGCCATCAGTGGGGGAGGGTCTGGGACAGATACGCAGTATTTT. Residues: CAISGGGSGTDTQYF.

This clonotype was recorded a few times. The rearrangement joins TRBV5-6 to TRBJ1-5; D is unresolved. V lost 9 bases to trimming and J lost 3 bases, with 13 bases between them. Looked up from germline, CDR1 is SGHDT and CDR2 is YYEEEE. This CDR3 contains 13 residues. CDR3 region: CATSPSPNQPQHF. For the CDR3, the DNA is TGTGCCACCTCCCCCTCACCCAATCAGCCCCAGCATTTT. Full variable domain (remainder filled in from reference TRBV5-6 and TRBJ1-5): DAGVTQSPTHLIKTRGQQVTLRCSPKSGHDTVSWYQQALGQGPQFIFQYYEEEERQRGNFPDRFSGHQFPNYSSELNVNALLLGDSALYLCATSPSPNQPQHFGDGTRLSIL.

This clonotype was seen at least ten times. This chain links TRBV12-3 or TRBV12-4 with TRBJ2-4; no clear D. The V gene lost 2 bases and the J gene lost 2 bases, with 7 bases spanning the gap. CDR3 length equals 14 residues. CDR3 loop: CASSLSGPKNIQYF. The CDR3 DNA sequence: TGTGCCAGCAGTTTATCCGGGCCCAAAAACATTCAGTACTTC.

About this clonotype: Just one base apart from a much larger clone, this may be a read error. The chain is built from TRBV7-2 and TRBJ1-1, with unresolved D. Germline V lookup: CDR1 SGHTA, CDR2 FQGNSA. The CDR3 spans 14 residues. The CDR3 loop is CATSPRSGNTEAFF. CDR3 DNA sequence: TGTGCCACCAGCCCCAGATCCGGGAACACTGAAGCTTTCTTT.

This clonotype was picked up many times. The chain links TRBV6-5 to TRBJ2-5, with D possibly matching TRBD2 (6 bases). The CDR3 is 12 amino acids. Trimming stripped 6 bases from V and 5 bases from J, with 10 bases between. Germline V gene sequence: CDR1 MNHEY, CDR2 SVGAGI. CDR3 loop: CASREGLETQYF. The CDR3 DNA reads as TGTGCCAGCAGGGAGGGCCTGGAGACCCAGTACTTC.

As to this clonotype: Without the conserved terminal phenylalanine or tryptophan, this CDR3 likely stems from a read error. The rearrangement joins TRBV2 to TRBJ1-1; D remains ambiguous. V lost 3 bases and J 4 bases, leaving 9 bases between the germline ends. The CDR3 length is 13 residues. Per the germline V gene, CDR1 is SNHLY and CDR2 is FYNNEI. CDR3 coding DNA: TGTGCCAGCAGTGATAGCAGGATCACTGAAGCTTTCTCT. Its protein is CASSDSRITEAFS.